The source of this TCR beta chain is a study of blood T cell repertoires in COVID-19. Only in-frame clones appear in the TCRdb table, and some are missing; sequencing was by immunoSEQ multiplex PCR. The sample records over 300,000 clones, around 89% being singletons. Trimming stripped 1 base from V and 0 bases from J, with 15 bases between. CDR1 and CDR2 (germline): KGHSH, LQKENI. CDR3 length: 17 amino acids. Sequencing was performed on PBMCs or T cells enriched from blood (not recorded which). The chain carries TRBV18 and TRBJ1-1; D is perhaps TRBD1 (5 bases). The sequence derives from a woman between 25 and 40 years old with acute COVID-19. CDR3 nucleotides: TGTGCCAGCTCACCACAGAGGAGGGACTGGGTGAACACTGAAGCTTTCTTT. Its translation: CASSPQRRDWVNTEAFF. Looking up the rest from reference TRBV18 and TRBJ1-1 gives the full variable domain: NAGVMQNPRHLVRRRGQEARLRCSPMKGHSHVYWYRQLPEEGLKFMVYLQKENIIDESGMPKERFSAEFPKEGPSILRIQQVVRGDSAAYFCASSPQRRDWVNTEAFFGQGTRLTVV.